Here is one T cell receptor (beta chain) with its context. This entry is derived from a study of blood T cell repertoires in COVID-19. Original data processing: For nucleated cells, counts were estimated from reference gene primer amplification. The repertoire was sequenced with immunoSEQ multiplex PCR; TCRdb's copy has only in-frame clones and lacks some. V, J and clone size are those of that table, while D and trimming were read from the DNA. This sample yields 150,000 to 200,000 clones, of which more than 75% are seen a single time; about 2.5% belongs to the top ten. The length of the CDR3 is 13 residues. CDR1 and CDR2 from the germline V gene are SGHRS and YFSETQ. J lost 3 bases, V lost 2 bases, and 1 base had no gene match.

The TCR comes from a man younger than 35 with acute or convalescent COVID-19. The sample was peripheral blood. V and J are TRBV5-1 and TRBJ2-5; TRBD1 aligns across 7 bases. The CDR3: CASSFGTEETQYF. CDR3 in DNA: TGCGCCAGCAGCTTCGGGACAGAAGAGACCCAGTACTTC.